This TCR beta chain derives from a study of HIV-infected patients and healthy controls. The trim removed 5 bases at V and 15 bases at J, leaving 13 bases unmatched. Germline V lookup: CDR1 MNHEY, CDR2 SVGAGI. The CDR3 is 14 residues long. Each CDR3 protein is one row after TCRdb ran MiXCR on the 5' RACE reads. The sample gives tens of thousands of distinct CDR3 sequences, around 17% of which show up once; around 6% is in the top ten. V gene TRBV6-5 combines with J gene TRBJ2-1, with 10 bases identical to TRBD1. This receptor was taken from a human donor in good health. The sample consisted of CD4+ T cells from blood. As DNA, the CDR3 is TGTGCCAGCAGTCCGGACAGGGGGGCCACCAACATGTTCTTC. This sequence encodes CASSPDRGATNMFF.